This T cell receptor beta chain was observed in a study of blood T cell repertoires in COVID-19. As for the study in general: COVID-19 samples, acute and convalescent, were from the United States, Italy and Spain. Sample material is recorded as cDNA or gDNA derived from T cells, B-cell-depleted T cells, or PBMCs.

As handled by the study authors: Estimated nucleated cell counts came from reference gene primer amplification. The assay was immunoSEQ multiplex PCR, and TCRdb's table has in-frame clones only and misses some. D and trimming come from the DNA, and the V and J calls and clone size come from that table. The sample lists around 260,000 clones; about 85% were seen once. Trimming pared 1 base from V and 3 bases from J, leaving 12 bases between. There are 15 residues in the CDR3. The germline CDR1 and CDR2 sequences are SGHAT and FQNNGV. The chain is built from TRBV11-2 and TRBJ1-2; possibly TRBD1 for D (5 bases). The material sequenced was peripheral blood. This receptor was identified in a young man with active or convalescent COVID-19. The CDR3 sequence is CASSLVRAGHYGYTF. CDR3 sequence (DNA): TGTGCCAGCAGCTTAGTCCGGGCGGGGCACTATGGCTACACCTTC.